This T cell receptor (beta chain) originates from a study of TIL therapy for anti-PD-1-resistant metastatic lung cancer. This sample's time point: pre-treatment sample, taken before nivolumab and TIL therapy. Germline assignment: CDR1 MRHNA and CDR2 SNTAGT. V was trimmed by 10 bases and J by 6 bases, leaving 10 bases between them. The CDR3 is 11 amino acids. Sequencing used immunoSEQ v3. Libraries were sequenced to about 2 million read pairs (survey) or roughly 5-6 million (deep). Clones were sequenced by immunoSEQ multiplex PCR, and TCRdb holds only the in-frame ones, with some missing. The sample has tens of thousands of clones, 70% to 75% seen once.

The chain couples TRBV6-4 to TRBJ2-1; D possibly corresponds to TRBD2 (5 bases). This TCR was recovered from a person aged 30 to 80 with non-small cell lung cancer. The specimen was blood, collected at baseline. DNA for the CDR3: TGTGCCACCCGGACTGCCAATGAGCAGTTCTTC. It translates to CATRTANEQFF.